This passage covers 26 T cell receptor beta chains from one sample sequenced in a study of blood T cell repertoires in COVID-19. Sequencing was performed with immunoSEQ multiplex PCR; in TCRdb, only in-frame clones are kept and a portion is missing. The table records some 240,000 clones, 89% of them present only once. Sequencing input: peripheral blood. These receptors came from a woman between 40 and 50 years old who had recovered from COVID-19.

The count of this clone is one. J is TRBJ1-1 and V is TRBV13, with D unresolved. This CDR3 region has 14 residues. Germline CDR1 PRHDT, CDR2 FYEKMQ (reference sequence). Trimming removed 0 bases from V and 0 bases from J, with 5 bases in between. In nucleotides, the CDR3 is TGTGCCAGCAGCTTAGGGGGCGTGAACACTGAAGCTTTCTTT. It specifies CASSLGGVNTEAFF.

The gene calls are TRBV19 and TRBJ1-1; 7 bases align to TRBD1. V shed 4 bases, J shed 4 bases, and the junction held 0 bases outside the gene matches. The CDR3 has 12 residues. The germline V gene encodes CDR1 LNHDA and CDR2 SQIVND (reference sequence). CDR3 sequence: CASSNRGTEAFF. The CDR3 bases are TGTGCCAGTAGTAACAGGGGCACTGAAGCTTTCTTT.

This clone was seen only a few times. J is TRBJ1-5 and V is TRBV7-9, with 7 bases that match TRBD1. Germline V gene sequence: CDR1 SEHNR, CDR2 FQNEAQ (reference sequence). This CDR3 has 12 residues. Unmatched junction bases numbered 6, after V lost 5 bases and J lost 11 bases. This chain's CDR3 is CASSAEDRAQHF. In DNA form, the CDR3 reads TGTGCCAGCAGCGCCGAAGACAGGGCCCAGCATTTT.

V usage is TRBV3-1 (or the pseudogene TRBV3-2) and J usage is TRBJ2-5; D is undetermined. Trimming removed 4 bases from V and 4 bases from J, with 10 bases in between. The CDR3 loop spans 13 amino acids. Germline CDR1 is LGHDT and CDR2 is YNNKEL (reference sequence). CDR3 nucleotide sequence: TGTGCCAGCAGCCGGGCCGGCATAGAGACCCAGTACTTC. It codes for CASSRAGIETQYF.

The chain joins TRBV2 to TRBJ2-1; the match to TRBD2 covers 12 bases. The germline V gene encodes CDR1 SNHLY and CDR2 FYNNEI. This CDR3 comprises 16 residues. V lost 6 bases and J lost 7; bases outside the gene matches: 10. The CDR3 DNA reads TGTGCCAGCAGGGGACCTCTAGCGGGGGGGCTGAATGAGCAGTTCTTC. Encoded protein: CASRGPLAGGLNEQFF.

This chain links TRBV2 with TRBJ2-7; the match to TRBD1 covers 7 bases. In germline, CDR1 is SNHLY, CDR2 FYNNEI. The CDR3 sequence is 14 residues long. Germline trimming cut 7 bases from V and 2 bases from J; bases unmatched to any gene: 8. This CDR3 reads CASNRQGDPYEQYF. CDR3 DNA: TGTGCCAGCAACCGCCAGGGGGACCCCTACGAGCAGTACTTC. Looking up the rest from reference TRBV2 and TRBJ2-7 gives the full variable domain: EPEVTQTPSHQVTQMGQEVILRCVPISNHLYFYWYRQILGQKVEFLVSFYNNEISEKSEIFDDQFSVERPDGSNFTLKIRSTKLEDSAMYFCASNRQGDPYEQYFGPGTRLTVT.

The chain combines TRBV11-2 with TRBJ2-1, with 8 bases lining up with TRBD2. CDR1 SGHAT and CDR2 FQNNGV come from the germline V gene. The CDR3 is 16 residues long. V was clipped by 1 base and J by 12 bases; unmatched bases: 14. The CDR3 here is CASSLVAAGGPHRQFF. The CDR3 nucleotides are TGTGCCAGCAGCTTAGTGGCGGCGGGGGGCCCTCATCGGCAGTTCTTC.

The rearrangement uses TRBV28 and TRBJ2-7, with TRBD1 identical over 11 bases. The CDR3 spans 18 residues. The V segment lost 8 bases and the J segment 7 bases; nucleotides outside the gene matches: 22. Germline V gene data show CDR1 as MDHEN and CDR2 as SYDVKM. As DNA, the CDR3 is TGTGCCAGCCCAAAGGACCGGGACAGGGGGAGGTGTGTTCGGGAGCAGTACTTC. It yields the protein CASPKDRDRGRCVREQYF.

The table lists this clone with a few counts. CDR3 residues: CAWELINEQFF. The CDR3 DNA reads as TGTGCCTGGGAGCTAATTAATGAGCAGTTCTTC. The chain combines TRBV10-3 with TRBJ2-1, with D perhaps TRBD2 (5 bases). Germline values: CDR1 ENHRY, CDR2 SYGVKD. With 11 bases removed from V and 7 bases from J, the gap between germline ends came to 12 bases. The CDR3 length is 11 residues.

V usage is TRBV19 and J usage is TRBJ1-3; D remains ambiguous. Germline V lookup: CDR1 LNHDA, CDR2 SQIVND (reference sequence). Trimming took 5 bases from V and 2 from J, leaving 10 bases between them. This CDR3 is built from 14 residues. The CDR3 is CASSSMVAGNTIYF. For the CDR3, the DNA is TGTGCCAGTAGTTCTATGGTAGCTGGAAACACCATATATTTT. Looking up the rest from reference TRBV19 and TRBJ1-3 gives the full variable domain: DGGITQSPKYLFRKEGQNVTLSCEQNLNHDAMYWYRQDPGQGLRLIYYSQIVNDFQKGDIAEGYSVSREKKESFPLTVTSAQKNPTAFYLCASSSMVAGNTIYFGEGSWLTVV.

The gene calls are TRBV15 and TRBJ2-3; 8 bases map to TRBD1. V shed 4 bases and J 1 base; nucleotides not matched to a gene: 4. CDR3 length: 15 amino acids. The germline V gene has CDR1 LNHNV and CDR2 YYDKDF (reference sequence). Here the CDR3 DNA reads TGTGCCACCAGCACGACAGGGGACCGCACAGATACGCAGTATTTT. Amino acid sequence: CATSTTGDRTDTQYF. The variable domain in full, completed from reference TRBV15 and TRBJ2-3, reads DAMVIQNPRYQVTQFGKPVTLSCSQTLNHNVMYWYQQKSSQAPKLLFHYYDKDFNNEADTPDNFQSRRPNTSFCFLDIRSPGLGDTAMYLCATSTTGDRTDTQYFGPGTRLTVL.

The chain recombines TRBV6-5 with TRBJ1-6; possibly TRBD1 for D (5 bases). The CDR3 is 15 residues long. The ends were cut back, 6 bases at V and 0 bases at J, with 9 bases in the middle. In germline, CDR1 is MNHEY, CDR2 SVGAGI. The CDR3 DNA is TGTGCCAGCAGGGGGGGGAGCTCCTATAATTCACCCCTCCACTTT. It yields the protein CASRGGSSYNSPLHF.

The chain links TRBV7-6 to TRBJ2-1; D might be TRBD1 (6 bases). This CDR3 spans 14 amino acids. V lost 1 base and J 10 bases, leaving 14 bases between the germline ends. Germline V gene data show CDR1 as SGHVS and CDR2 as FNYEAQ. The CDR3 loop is CASSLEGRGREQFF. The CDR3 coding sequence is TGTGCCAGCAGCTTAGAAGGCAGGGGCCGGGAGCAGTTCTTC.

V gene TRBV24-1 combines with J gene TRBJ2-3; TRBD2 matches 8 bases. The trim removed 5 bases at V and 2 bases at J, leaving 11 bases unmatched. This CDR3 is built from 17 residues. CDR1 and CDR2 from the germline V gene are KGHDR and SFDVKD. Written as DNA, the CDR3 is TGTGCCACCAGTGCCCCGTTAGGCGGGGGGTTCACAGATACGCAGTATTTT. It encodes CATSAPLGGGFTDTQYF.

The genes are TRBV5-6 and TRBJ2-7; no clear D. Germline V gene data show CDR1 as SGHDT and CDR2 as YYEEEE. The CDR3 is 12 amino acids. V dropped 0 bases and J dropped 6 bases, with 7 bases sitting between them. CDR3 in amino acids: CASSLGAREQYV. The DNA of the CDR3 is TGTGCCAGCAGCTTGGGAGCCCGCGAGCAGTACGTC.

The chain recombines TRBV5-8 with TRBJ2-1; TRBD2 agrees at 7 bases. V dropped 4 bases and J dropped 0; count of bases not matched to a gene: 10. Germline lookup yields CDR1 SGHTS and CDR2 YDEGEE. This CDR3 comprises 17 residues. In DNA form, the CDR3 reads TGTGCCAGCAGCAAGATACCGGGACTACCCTCCTACAATGAGCAGTTCTTC. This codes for CASSKIPGLPSYNEQFF.

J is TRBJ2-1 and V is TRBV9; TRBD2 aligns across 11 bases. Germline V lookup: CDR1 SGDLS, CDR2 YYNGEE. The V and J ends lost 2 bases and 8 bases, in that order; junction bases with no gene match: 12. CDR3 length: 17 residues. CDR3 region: CASSVVAGGLNGDEQFF. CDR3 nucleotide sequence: TGTGCCAGCAGCGTGGTAGCGGGGGGGCTTAATGGTGATGAGCAGTTCTTC.

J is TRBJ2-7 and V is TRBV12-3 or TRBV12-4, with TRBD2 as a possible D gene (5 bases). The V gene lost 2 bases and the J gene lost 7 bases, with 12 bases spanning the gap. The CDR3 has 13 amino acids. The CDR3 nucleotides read TGTGCCAGCAGTTTACCGGGCTCGGGGGAGCAGTACTTC. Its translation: CASSLPGSGEQYF.

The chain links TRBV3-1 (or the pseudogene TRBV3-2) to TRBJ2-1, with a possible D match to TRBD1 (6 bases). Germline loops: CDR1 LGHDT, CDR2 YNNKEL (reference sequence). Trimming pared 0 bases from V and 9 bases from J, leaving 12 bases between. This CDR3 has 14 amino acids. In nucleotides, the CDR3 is TGTGCCAGCAGCCAAGATTTAGGGGGTGGTGAGCAGTTCTTC. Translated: CASSQDLGGGEQFF.

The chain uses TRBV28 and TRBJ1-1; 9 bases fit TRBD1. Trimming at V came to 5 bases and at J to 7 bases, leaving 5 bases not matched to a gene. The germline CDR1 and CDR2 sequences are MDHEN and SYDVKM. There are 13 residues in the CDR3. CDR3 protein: CASSKPGQGEAFF. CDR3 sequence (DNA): TGTGCCAGCAGTAAACCGGGACAGGGTGAAGCTTTCTTT.

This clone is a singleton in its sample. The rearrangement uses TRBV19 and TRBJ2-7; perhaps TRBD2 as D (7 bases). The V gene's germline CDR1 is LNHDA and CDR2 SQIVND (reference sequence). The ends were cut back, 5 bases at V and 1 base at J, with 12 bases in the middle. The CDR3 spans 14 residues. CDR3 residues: CASSLGGGSYEQYV. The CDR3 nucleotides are TGTGCCAGTAGTCTAGGGGGGGGATCCTACGAGCAGTACGTC.

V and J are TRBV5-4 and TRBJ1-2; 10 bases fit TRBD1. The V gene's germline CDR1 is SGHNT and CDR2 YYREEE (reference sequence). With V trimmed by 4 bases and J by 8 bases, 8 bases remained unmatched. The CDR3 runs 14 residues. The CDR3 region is CASSTDRGDTGYTF. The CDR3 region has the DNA TGTGCCAGCAGCACGGACAGGGGGGATACGGGCTACACCTTC.

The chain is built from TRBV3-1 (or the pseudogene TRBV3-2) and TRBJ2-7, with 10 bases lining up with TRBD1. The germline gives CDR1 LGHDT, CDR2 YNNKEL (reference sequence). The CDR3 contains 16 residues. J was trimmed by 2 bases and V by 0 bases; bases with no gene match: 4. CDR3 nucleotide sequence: TGTGCCAGCAGCCAAGATGTGGGGACAGGGGCCTACGAGCAGTACTTC. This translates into CASSQDVGTGAYEQYF.

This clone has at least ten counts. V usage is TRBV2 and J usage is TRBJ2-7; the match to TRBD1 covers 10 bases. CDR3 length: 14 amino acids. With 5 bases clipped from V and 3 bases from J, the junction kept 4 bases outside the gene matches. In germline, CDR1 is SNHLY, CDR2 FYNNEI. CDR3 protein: CASSPGQGNYEQYF. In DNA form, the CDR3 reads TGTGCCAGCAGTCCGGGACAGGGGAACTACGAGCAGTACTTC.

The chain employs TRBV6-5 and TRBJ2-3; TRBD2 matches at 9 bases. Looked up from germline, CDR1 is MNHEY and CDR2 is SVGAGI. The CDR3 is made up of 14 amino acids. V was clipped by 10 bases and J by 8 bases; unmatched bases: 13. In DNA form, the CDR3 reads TGTGCCACCGACGGTGGCGGGGGGGCTGTTACGCAGTATTTT. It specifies CATDGGGGAVTQYF.

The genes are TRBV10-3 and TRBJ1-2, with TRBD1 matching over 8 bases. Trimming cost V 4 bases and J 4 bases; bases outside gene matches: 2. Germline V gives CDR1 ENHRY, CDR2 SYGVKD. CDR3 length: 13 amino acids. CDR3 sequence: CAISGTGGYGYTF. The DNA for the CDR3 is TGTGCCATCAGTGGTACAGGGGGCTATGGCTACACCTTC.